The rows below give T cell receptor beta chains drawn from one sample of a study of identical twins. TCRdb fed the 5' RACE reads into MiXCR, producing one record per CDR3 protein. This repertoire shows around 480,000 distinct CDR3 sequences, around an eighth found once; its top ten account for approximately 1%. This sample was also put to use in a study of yellow fever vaccine responses in identical twins.

Sequencing input: CD4+ T cells sorted from blood. Receptors were obtained from a woman aged 18 to 35 in good health. CDR3s include the opening cysteine and the closing phenylalanine or tryptophan. D genes are given only for firm matches. The size of a clone is reported for some rows only, either as once, few or many, or as a class for expanded clones.

>many|.|TRBJ2-2|TRBV29-1
CSVASGVNTGELFF
TGCAGCGTGGCCTCGGGGGTGAACACCGGGGAGCTGTTTTTT
>.|TRBD1|TRBJ1-3|TRBV29-1
CSVEDRASGNTIYF
TGCAGCGTTGAGGACAGGGCCTCTGGAAACACCATATATTTT
>many|.|TRBJ2-1|TRBV28
CASSQHRAGYNEQFF
TGTGCCAGCAGCCAACACAGGGCTGGGTACAATGAGCAGTTCTTC
>many|.|TRBJ2-1|TRBV10-3
CAISRSGNEQFF
TGTGCCATCAGTCGGAGCGGGAATGAGCAGTTCTTC
>.|.|TRBJ1-5|TRBV19
CASKDAGSFQPQHF
TGTGCCAGTAAAGACGCAGGGTCGTTTCAGCCCCAGCATTTT
>.|TRBD1|TRBJ2-3|TRBV20-1
CSAGDRGVSDTQYF
TGCAGTGCTGGGGACAGGGGAGTGTCGGATACGCAGTATTTT
>.|TRBD1|TRBJ1-2|TRBV5-5
CASSQDRASYGYTF
TGTGCCAGCAGTCAGGACAGGGCCTCCTATGGCTACACCTTC
>.|.|TRBJ2-3|TRBV2
CASSALGELTSTDTQYF
TGTGCCAGCAGTGCACTGGGGGAGTTAACTAGCACAGATACGCAGTATTTT
>.|.|TRBJ1-6|TRBV5-1
CASSSGGRGNSYNSPLHF
TGCGCCAGCAGCTCAGGAGGACGGGGGAACTCCTATAATTCACCCCTCCACTTT
>few|.|TRBJ2-6|TRBV12-3/TRBV12-4
CASRPGANVLTF
TGTGCCAGCAGGCCTGGGGCCAACGTCCTGACTTTC
>.|TRBD2|TRBJ2-1|TRBV4-3
CASSQASGGGGNEQFF
TGCGCCAGCAGCCAAGCGTCGGGAGGCGGGGGCAATGAGCAGTTCTTC
>once|.|TRBJ2-5|TRBV9
CASSVAGSKGETQYF
TGTGCCAGCAGCGTAGCGGGGTCCAAGGGGGAGACCCAGTACTTC
>.|.|TRBJ2-7|TRBV5-4
CASSLASNTGHEQYF
TGTGCCAGCAGCTTGGCGTCAAATACAGGTCACGAGCAGTACTTC
>.|TRBD2|TRBJ2-3|TRBV20-1
CSARRGAGVRADTQYF
TGCAGTGCAAGAAGAGGAGCGGGAGTTCGCGCAGATACGCAGTATTTT
>few|TRBD2|TRBJ2-5|TRBV7-9
CASSLGGGHQETQYF
TGTGCCAGCAGCTTAGGGGGGGGTCATCAAGAGACCCAGTACTTC
>many|.|TRBJ2-1|TRBV11-1
CASSLGRRNEQFF
TGTGCCAGCAGCTTAGGCCGCAGGAATGAGCAGTTCTTC
>many|.|TRBJ2-7|TRBV29-1
CSVAWGTPHFYEQYF
TGCAGCGTGGCTTGGGGGACACCCCATTTCTACGAGCAGTACTTC
>few|.|TRBJ1-2|TRBV10-3
CAISESSSLRNYGYTF
TGTGCCATCAGTGAGTCAAGTTCCCTAAGGAACTATGGCTACACCTTC
>few|TRBD1|TRBJ2-1|TRBV5-1
CASSEQGVYNEQFF
TGCGCCAGCAGTGAACAGGGGGTCTACAATGAGCAGTTCTTC
>.|.|TRBJ2-5|TRBV12-3/TRBV12-4
CASSGRQGRVGETQYF
TGTGCCAGCAGTGGCCGACAGGGGAGGGTAGGAGAGACCCAGTACTTC
>few|TRBD1|TRBJ2-3|TRBV20-1
CSARDVDRGIRYTQYF
TGCAGTGCCCGAGACGTCGACAGGGGTATTAGATATACGCAGTATTTT
>.|TRBD2|TRBJ2-5|TRBV7-9
CASSFSEILAGGETQYF
TGTGCCAGCAGCTTCAGTGAAATCCTAGCGGGAGGAGAGACCCAGTACTTC
>few|.|TRBJ2-3|TRBV29-1
CSVIFSTDTQYF
TGCAGCGTGATATTCAGCACAGATACGCAGTATTTT
>few|TRBD1|TRBJ2-5|TRBV20-1
CSALTGAFQETQYF
TGCAGTGCTTTGACAGGGGCCTTCCAAGAGACCCAGTACTTC
>few|TRBD2|TRBJ2-1|TRBV20-1
CSARHKRGATYNEQFF
TGCAGTGCTAGACATAAGCGGGGGGCCACTTACAATGAGCAGTTCTTC
>many|TRBD1|TRBJ2-7|TRBV19
CASSMTGYEQYF
TGTGCCAGTAGTATGACAGGGTACGAGCAGTACTTC
>.|.|TRBJ2-7|TRBV6-5
CASSYSPLAISYEQYF
TGTGCCAGCAGTTACTCCCCCTTGGCTATTTCCTACGAGCAGTACTTC
>few|.|TRBJ2-1|TRBV15
CATSWGGGGLSSDEQFF
TGTGCCACCAGCTGGGGAGGGGGGGGCCTAAGCAGCGATGAGCAGTTCTTC
>few|TRBD2|TRBJ2-7|TRBV29-1
CSVGLVAGRYEQYF
TGCAGCGTAGGACTGGTAGCGGGAAGGTACGAGCAGTACTTC
>.|.|TRBJ2-3|TRBV6-4
CASSDGLATDTQYF
TGTGCCAGCAGCGACGGCCTAGCCACAGATACGCAGTATTTT
>many|.|TRBJ2-3|TRBV15
CATSRDLTSSTDTQYF
TGTGCCACCAGCAGAGATTTGACTAGTAGCACAGATACGCAGTATTTT
>many|.|TRBJ2-7|TRBV6-6
CASSYTGEQYF
TGTGCCAGCAGTTACACGGGCGAGCAGTACTTC
>few|.|TRBJ2-4|TRBV7-2
CASSSVVAKNIQYF
TGTGCCAGCAGCTCCGTTGTAGCCAAAAACATTCAGTACTTC
>many|.|TRBJ2-3|TRBV29-1
CSVLDGTDTQYF
TGCAGCGTTCTGGACGGCACAGATACGCAGTATTTT
>.|.|TRBJ2-2|TRBV7-3
CASSLSSAGELFF
TGTGCCAGCAGCTTAAGTTCGGCCGGGGAGCTGTTTTTT
>few|.|TRBJ2-5|TRBV7-9
CASSLWTEEETQYF
TGTGCCAGCAGCCTATGGACGGAGGAAGAGACCCAGTACTTC
>few|TRBD1|TRBJ2-5|TRBV20-1
CSARDLVGQGRGRGETQYF
TGCAGTGCTAGAGATCTGGTGGGACAGGGTAGGGGCAGAGGAGAGACCCAGTACTTC
>few|.|TRBJ1-2|TRBV7-2
CASSRAGQANYGYTF
TGTGCCAGCAGCCGCGCGGGGCAGGCAAACTATGGCTACACCTTC
>many|TRBD1|TRBJ2-1|TRBV5-8
CASSLTGGPSYNEQFF
TGTGCCAGCAGCCTGACAGGGGGTCCATCCTACAATGAGCAGTTCTTC
>few|.|TRBJ2-7|TRBV5-1
CASSWGPAGVGEQYF
TGCGCCAGCAGCTGGGGCCCCGCCGGCGTGGGCGAGCAGTACTTC
>.|.|TRBJ2-1|TRBV11-3
CASSLEILGGKANEQFF
TGTGCCAGCAGCTTAGAAATCCTGGGTGGGAAGGCCAATGAGCAGTTCTTC
>few|TRBD1|TRBJ1-4|TRBV3-1
CASSQEPQGNEKLFF
TGTGCCAGCAGCCAAGAACCACAGGGGAATGAAAAACTGTTTTTT
>.|.|TRBJ1-1|TRBV27
CASRTGQKNTEAFF
TGTGCCAGCAGAACGGGACAAAAGAACACTGAAGCTTTCTTT
>once|.|TRBJ2-7|TRBV7-3
CAICFWGTGGSLSYEQYF
TGTGCCATCTGTTTCTGGGGTACAGGTGGGAGCCTCTCCTACGAGCAGTACTTC
>many|.|TRBJ2-7|TRBV10-3
CAISGASAGTYEQYF
TGTGCCATCAGTGGGGCCTCGGCAGGGACCTACGAGCAGTACTTC
>few|.|TRBJ2-1|TRBV28
CASSFPSYNEQFF
TGTGCCAGCAGTTTCCCCTCATACAATGAGCAGTTCTTC
>few|.|TRBJ2-1|TRBV6-1
CASRPRLVANEQFF
TGTGCCAGCAGGCCTAGGTTAGTAGCGAATGAGCAGTTCTTC
>.|TRBD1|TRBJ2-1|TRBV6-2/TRBV6-3
CASSGQGARDNEQFF
TGTGCCAGCAGTGGCCAGGGGGCGCGGGACAATGAGCAGTTCTTC
>many|.|TRBJ2-7|TRBV18
CASSPQGGYEQYF
TGTGCCAGCTCACCACAAGGGGGTTACGAGCAGTACTTC
>.|.|TRBJ1-2|TRBV6-1
CASRERAVEGYTF
TGTGCCAGCAGGGAAAGGGCAGTTGAGGGCTACACCTTC
>few|.|TRBJ2-1|TRBV21-1
CASSEGREQFF
TGTGCCAGCAGCGAGGGACGGGAGCAGTTCTTC
>.|TRBD1|TRBJ1-2|TRBV7-2
CASSTTGSEDFNYGYTF
TGCGCCAGCAGCACGACAGGGTCGGAGGACTTTAACTATGGCTACACCTTC
>few|.|TRBJ2-3|TRBV4-3
CASSQKGGDTQYF
TGCGCCAGCAGCCAAAAAGGGGGGGATACGCAGTATTTT
>few|.|TRBJ1-5|TRBV6-2/TRBV6-3
CASSYSGAQGQPQHF
TGTGCCAGCAGTTACTCTGGGGCGCAGGGTCAGCCCCAGCATTTT
>few|.|TRBJ1-1|TRBV5-6
CASTKDGMGNTEAFF
TGTGCCAGCACGAAAGATGGGATGGGGAACACTGAAGCTTTCTTT
>.|TRBD2|TRBJ2-1|TRBV4-3
CASSRSPGLAGDGYEQFF
TGCGCCAGCAGCCGATCCCCGGGACTAGCGGGAGATGGGTATGAGCAGTTCTTC
>many|.|TRBJ1-4|TRBV5-1
CASSRQGDWDEKLFF
TGCGCCAGCAGCCGGCAGGGAGATTGGGATGAAAAACTGTTTTTT
>few|.|TRBJ2-7|TRBV27
CASSLSLASEQYF
TGTGCCAGCAGTTTATCACTAGCATCCGAGCAGTACTTC
>few|.|TRBJ2-2|TRBV6-5
CASSYQTVSTGELFF
TGTGCCAGCAGTTATCAGACCGTGTCTACCGGGGAGCTGTTTTTT
>few|.|TRBJ2-5|TRBV6-2/TRBV6-3
CASSYTRDRAPYF
TGTGCCAGCAGTTACACCCGGGACCGAGCCCCGTACTTC